This T cell receptor (beta chain) is from a study of cytomegalovirus exposure and HLA in healthy donors. Points from the study as a whole: DRB1 had the most TCR associations and HLA-C the fewest, a later analysis found, with rates varying by HLA locus. The dataset shows that most TCR sequences were rare, while some public TCRs occurred in many donors. Cytomegalovirus association was assigned to about 150 TCR beta chains.

Details on this clone: Antigen: not known.

Germline loops: CDR1 SEHNR, CDR2 FQNEAQ (reference sequence). Germline trimming cut 5 bases from V and 1 base from J; bases unmatched to any gene: 6. This CDR3 contains 16 residues. The PCR made use of 60 Vbeta and 13 Jbeta primers. TCRdb's copy holds only in-frame clones and misses some; the assay was immunoSEQ multiplex PCR. The sample contains 150,000 or so clones, 80% of which appear only once. The sample consisted of PBMCs. The gene calls are TRBV7-9 and TRBJ2-2, with TRBD1 matching 8 bases. This clonotype was obtained from a male donor in good health and CMV-seropositive. The CDR3 DNA sequence: TGTGCCAGCAGCAGTCCCGGGACAGGGAACACCGGGGAGCTGTTTTTT. Amino acids: CASSSPGTGNTGELFF. Looking up the rest from reference TRBV7-9 and TRBJ2-2 gives the full variable domain: DTGVSQNPRHKITKRGQNVTFRCDPISEHNRLYWYRQTLGQGPEFLTYFQNEAQLEKSRLLSDRFSAERPKGSFSTLEIQRTEQGDSAMYLCASSSPGTGNTGELFFGEGSRLTVL.